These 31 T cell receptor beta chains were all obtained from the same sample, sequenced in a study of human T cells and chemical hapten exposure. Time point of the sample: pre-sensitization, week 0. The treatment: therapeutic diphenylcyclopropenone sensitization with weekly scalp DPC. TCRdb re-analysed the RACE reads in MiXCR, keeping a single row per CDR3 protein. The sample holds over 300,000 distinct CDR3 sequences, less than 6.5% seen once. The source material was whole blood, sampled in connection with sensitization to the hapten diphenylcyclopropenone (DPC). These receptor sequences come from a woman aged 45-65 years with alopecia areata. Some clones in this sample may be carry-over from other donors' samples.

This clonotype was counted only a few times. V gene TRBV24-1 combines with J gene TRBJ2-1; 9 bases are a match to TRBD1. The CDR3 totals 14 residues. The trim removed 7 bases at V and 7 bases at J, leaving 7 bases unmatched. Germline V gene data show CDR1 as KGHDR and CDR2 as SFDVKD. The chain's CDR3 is CATRHRGPRNEQFF. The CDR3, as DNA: TGTGCCACCAGACACAGGGGGCCCAGGAATGAGCAGTTCTTC.

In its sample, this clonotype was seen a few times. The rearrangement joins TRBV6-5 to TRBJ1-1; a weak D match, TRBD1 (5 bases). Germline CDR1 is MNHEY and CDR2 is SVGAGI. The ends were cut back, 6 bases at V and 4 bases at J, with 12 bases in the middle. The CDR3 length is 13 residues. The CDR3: CASRTPGSTEAFF. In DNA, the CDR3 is TGTGCCAGCAGAACTCCAGGGAGCACTGAAGCTTTCTTT.

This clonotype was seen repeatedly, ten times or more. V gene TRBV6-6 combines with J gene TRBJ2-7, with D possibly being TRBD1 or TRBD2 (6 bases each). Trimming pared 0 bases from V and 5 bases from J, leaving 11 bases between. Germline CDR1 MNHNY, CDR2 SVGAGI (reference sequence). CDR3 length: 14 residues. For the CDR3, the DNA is TGTGCCAGCAGTTACTCCGGGGGCGCGGACGAGCAGTACTTC. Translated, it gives CASSYSGGADEQYF.

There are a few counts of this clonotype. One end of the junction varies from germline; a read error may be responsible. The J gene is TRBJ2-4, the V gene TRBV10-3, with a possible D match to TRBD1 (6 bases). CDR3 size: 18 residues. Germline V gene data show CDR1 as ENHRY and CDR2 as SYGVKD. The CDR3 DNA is TGTGCCATCAGTGAAATGGGGGCCTCCTTATCAGCCAAAACCATTCAGTACTTC. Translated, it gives CAISEMGASLSAKTIQYF.

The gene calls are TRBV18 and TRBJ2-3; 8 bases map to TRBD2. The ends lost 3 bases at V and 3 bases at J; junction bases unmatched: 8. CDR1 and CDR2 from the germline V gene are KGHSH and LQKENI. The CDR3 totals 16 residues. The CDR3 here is CASSPPGTSATDTQYF. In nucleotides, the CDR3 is TGTGCCAGCTCACCTCCCGGGACTAGTGCGACAGATACGCAGTATTTT.

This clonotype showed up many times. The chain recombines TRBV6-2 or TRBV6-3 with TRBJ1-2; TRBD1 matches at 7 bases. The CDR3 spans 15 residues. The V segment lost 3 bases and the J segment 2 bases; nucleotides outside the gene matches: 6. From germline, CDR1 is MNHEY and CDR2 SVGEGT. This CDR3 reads CASSYHRQGNYGYTF. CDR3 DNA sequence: TGTGCCAGCAGTTATCACCGACAGGGAAACTATGGCTACACCTTC.

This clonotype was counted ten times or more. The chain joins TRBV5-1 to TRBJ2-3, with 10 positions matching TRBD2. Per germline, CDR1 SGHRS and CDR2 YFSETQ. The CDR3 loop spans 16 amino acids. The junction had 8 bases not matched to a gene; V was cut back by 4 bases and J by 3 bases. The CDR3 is CASSLPTSGDTDTQYF. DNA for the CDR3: TGCGCCAGCAGCCTTCCTACTAGCGGGGATACAGATACGCAGTATTTT.

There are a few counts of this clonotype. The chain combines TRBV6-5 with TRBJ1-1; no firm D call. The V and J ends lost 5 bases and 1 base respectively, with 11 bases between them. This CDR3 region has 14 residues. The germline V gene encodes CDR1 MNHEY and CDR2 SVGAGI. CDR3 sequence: CASSIRSGNTEAFF. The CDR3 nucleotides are TGTGCCAGCAGTATACGGTCAGGGAACACTGAAGCTTTCTTT.

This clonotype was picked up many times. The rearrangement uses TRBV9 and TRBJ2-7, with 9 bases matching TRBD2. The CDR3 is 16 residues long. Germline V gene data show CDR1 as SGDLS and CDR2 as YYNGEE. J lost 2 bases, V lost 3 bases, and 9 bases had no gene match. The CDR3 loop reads CASSAWETSGPYEQYF. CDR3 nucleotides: TGTGCCAGCAGCGCGTGGGAGACTAGCGGTCCCTACGAGCAGTACTTC.

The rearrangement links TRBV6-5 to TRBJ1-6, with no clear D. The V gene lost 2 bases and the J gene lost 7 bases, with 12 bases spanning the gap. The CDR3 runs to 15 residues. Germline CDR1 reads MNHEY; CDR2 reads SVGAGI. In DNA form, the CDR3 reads TGTGCCAGCAGTTACCAGGCAGTTGGGAATTCACCCCTCCACTTT. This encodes CASSYQAVGNSPLHF.

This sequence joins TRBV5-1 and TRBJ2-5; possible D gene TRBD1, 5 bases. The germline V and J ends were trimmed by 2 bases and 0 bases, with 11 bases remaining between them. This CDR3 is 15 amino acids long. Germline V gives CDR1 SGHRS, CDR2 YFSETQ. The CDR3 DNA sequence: TGCGCCAGCAGCTTTACTGGGGCCGACCAAGAGACCCAGTACTTC. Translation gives CASSFTGADQETQYF.

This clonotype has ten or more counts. The CDR3 DNA follows: TGTGCCAGCAGCCCCCCTGGACCGGTGAGGGGTACGCAGTATTTT. It translates to CASSPPGPVRGTQYF. J is TRBJ2-3 and V is TRBV7-2, with D perhaps TRBD1 or TRBD2 (5 bases each). Looked up from germline, CDR1 is SGHTA and CDR2 is FQGNSA. The V end lost 5 bases, the J end lost 8 bases, and 20 bases lay between the germline ends. There are 15 residues in the CDR3.

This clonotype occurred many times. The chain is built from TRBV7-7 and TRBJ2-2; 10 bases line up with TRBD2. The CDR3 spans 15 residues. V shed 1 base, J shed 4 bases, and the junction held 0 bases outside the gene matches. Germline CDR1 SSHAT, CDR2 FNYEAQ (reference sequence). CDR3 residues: CASSLGLAGTGELFF. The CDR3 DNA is TGTGCCAGCAGCTTAGGACTAGCGGGCACCGGGGAGCTGTTTTTT. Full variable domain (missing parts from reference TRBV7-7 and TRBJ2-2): GAGVSQSPRYKVTKRGQDVTLRCDPISSHATLYWYQQALGQGPEFLTYFNYEAQPDKSGLPSDRFSAERPEGSISTLTIQRTEQRDSAMYRCASSLGLAGTGELFFGEGSRLTVL.

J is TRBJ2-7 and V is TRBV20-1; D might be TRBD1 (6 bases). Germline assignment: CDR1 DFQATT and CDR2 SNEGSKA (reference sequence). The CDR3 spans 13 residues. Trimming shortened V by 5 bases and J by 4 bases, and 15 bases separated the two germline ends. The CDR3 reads CSAAGDQGYEQYF. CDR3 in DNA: TGCAGTGCTGCCGGAGACCAGGGGTACGAGCAGTACTTC.

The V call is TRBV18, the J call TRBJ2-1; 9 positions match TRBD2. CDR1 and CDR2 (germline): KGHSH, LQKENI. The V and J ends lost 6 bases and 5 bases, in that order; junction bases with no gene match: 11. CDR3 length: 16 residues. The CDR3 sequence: CASSPLLAGLNNEQFF. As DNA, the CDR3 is TGTGCCAGCTCGCCCCTTCTAGCGGGGCTTAACAATGAGCAGTTCTTC.

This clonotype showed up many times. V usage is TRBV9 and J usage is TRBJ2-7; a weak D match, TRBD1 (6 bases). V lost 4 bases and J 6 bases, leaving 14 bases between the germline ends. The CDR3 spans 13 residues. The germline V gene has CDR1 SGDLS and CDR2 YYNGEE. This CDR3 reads CASSSRDTAEQYF. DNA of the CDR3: TGTGCCAGCAGCTCCCGGGACACCGCCGAGCAGTACTTC.

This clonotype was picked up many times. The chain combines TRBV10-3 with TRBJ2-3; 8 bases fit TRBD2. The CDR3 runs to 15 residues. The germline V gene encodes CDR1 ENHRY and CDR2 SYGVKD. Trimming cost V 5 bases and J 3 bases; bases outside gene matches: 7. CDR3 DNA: TGTGCCATCAGTTCAGTTAGCGGGGAGACAGATACGCAGTATTTT. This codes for CAISSVSGETDTQYF.

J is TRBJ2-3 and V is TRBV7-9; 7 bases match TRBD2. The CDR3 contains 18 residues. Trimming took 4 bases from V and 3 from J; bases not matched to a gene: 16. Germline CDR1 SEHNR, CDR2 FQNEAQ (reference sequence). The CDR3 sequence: CASSYFRDYRTMTDTQYF. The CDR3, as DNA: TGTGCCAGCAGCTACTTCCGGGACTACCGGACGATGACAGATACGCAGTATTTT.

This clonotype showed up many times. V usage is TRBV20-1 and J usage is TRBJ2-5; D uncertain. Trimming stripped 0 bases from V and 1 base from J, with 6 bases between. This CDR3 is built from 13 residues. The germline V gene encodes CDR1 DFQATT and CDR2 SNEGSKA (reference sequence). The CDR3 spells CSARDSAQETQYF. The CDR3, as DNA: TGCAGTGCTAGAGACAGTGCCCAAGAGACCCAGTACTTC.

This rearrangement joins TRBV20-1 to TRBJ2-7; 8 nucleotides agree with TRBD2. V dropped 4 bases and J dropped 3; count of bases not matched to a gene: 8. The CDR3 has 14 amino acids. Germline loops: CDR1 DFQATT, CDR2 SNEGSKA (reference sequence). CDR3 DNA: TGCAGTGCTAAAGTCGCGGGGGGCCTCTACGAGCAGTACTTC. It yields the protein CSAKVAGGLYEQYF.

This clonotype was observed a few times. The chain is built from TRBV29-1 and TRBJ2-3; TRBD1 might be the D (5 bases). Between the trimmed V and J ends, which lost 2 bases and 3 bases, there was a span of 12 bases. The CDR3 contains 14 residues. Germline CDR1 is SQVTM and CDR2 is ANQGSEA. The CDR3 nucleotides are TGCAGCGTTGAATTCAGGGTCAATACAGATACGCAGTATTTT. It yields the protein CSVEFRVNTDTQYF.

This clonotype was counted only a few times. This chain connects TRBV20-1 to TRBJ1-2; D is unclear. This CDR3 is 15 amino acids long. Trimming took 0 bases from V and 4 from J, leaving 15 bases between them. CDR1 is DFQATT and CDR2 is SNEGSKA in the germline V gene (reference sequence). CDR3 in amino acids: CSARDSGDRSYGYTF. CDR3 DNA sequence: TGCAGTGCTAGAGATAGCGGAGATCGGAGCTATGGCTACACCTTC.

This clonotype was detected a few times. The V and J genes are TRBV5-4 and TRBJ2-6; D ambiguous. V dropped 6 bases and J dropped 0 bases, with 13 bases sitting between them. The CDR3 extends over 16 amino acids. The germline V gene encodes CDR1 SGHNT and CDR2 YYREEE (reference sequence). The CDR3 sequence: CASTGGSISGANVLTF. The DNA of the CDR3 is TGTGCCAGCACCGGTGGCAGCATCTCTGGGGCCAACGTCCTGACTTTC.

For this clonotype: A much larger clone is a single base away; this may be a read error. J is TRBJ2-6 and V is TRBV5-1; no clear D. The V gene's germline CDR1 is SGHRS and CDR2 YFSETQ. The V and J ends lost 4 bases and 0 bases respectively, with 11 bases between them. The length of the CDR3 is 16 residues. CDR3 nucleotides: TGCGCCAGCAGCCCCGCTGGGCTCTCTGGGGCCAACGTCCTGACTTTC. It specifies CASSPAGLSGANVLTF.

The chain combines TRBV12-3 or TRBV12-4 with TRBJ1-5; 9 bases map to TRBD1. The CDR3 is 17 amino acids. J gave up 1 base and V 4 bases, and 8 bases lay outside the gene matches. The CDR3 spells CASSSGQGITSNQPQHF. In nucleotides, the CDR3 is TGTGCCAGCAGTTCGGGACAGGGAATTACGAGCAATCAGCCCCAGCATTTT.

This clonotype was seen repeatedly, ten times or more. The CDR3 DNA reads as TGTGCCACCCGCTGGGCCTCTGGGGCCAACGTCCTGACTTTC. It translates to CATRWASGANVLTF. The chain employs TRBV24-1 and TRBJ2-6, with D uncertain. The V end was cut by 9 bases, the J end by 0 bases, with 8 bases between. CDR1 is KGHDR and CDR2 is SFDVKD in the germline V gene. The CDR3 sequence is 14 residues long.

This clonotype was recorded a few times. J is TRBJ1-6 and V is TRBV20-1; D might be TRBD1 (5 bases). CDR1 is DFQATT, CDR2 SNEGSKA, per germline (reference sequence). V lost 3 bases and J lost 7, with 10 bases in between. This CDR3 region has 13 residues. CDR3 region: CSASVRENSPLHF. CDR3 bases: TGCAGTGCTAGCGTCAGGGAAAATTCACCCCTCCACTTT.

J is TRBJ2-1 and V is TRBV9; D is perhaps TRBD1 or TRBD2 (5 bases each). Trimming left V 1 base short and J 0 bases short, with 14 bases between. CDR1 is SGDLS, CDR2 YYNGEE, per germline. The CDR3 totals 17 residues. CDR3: CASSVWLGTDSYNEQFF. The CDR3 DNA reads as TGTGCCAGCAGCGTATGGTTAGGGACGGACTCCTACAATGAGCAGTTCTTC.

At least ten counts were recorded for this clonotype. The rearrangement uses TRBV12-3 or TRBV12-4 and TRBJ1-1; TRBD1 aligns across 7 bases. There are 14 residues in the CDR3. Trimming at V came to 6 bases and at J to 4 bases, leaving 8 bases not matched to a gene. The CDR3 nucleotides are TGTGCCAGCAGCCAACAGGGGTTGGGCACTGAAGCTTTCTTT. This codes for CASSQQGLGTEAFF.

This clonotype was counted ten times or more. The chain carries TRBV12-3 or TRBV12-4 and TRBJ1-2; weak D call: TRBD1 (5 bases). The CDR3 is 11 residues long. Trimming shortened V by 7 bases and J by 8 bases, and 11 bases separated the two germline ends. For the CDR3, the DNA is TGTGCCAGCAAGCTAACAGGAGGCTACACCTTC. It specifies CASKLTGGYTF.

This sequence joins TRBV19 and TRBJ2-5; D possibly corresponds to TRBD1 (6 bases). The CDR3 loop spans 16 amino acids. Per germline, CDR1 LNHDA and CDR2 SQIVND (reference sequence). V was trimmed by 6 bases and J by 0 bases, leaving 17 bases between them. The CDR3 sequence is CASSFGRRGYQETQYF. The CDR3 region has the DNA TGTGCCAGTAGCTTTGGAAGAAGGGGGTACCAAGAGACCCAGTACTTC.